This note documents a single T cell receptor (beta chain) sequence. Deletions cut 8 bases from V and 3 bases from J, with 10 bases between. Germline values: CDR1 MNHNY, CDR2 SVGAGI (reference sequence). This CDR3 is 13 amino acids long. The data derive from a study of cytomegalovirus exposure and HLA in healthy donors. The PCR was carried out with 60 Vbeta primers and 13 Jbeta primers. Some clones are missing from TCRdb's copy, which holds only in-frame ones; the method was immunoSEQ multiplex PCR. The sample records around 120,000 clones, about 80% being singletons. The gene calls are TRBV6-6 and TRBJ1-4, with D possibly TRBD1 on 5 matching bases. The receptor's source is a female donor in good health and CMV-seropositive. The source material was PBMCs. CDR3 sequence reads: CASGRGSNEKLFF. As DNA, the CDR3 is TGTGCCAGCGGACGGGGGTCTAATGAAAAACTGTTTTTT.